This T cell receptor beta chain was profiled in a study of immune characterization of retroperitoneal liposarcoma. With regard to this clonotype: A read error may be the cause here, since a much bigger clone is one base away.

The germline V gene has CDR1 MNHGY and CDR2 SAAAGT. The CDR3 consists of 13 residues. TCRdb recomputed calls from the PCR reads with MiXCR, one row per CDR3 protein. The sample records fewer than 20,000 distinct CDR3 sequences, about 35% being singletons. Sample: blood. V gene TRBV6-8 combines with J gene TRBJ2-5; no clear D gene. The DNA end is a closer match to TRBJ2-1, so the J assignment may be wrong. The TCR was taken from a male donor with retroperitoneal liposarcoma. The CDR3 DNA reads as TGTGCCAGCGGTCAAAACTCCCGCTACGAGCAGTTCTTC. Its translation is CASGQNSRYEQFF.